This T cell receptor (beta chain) came from a study of T cells after yellow fever vaccination. Turning to the study itself: It was SMART-Seq v4 Ultra Low Input that prepared the fractions with low cell numbers.

This clonotype was seen a handful of times. UMIs were added to TCR cDNA along with a universal primer site when it was made by 5'RACE template switching. TCRdb passed the 5' RACE reads through MiXCR, listing each CDR3 protein once. This table holds about 240,000 distinct CDR3 sequences, about 7.1% found once. Germline trimming cut 1 base from V and 0 bases from J; bases unmatched to any gene: 9. Germline CDR1 is LGHNA and CDR2 is YSLEER. This CDR3 region has 17 residues. The clonotype comes from a man under 40 who received the YFV17D yellow fever vaccine. J is TRBJ2-7 and V is TRBV4-3; 7 positions agree with TRBD2. Here the sequenced sample was CD4+ T cells sorted from PBMCs, taken 15 days after the yellow fever booster vaccination. The CDR3 here is CASSQARAGASSYEQYF. CDR3 DNA sequence: TGCGCCAGCAGCCAAGCAAGGGCGGGAGCGAGCTCCTACGAGCAGTACTTC.